These 23 T cell receptor beta chains share one sample of origin, sequenced in a study of cytomegalovirus exposure and HLA in healthy donors. PCR involved 60 Vbeta and 13 Jbeta primers. Clones were read by immunoSEQ multiplex PCR, and TCRdb kept only the in-frame ones, dropping some. The table shows fewer than 150,000 clones, with roughly three quarters occurring only once. Sequenced: PBMCs. These receptors all stem from a male donor in good health and CMV-seronegative.

This chain connects TRBV7-3 to TRBJ1-3; TRBD1 is a possible D gene (5 bases). Trimming took 2 bases from V and 4 from J, leaving 6 bases between them. Germline V gene lookup returns CDR1 SGHTA and CDR2 FQGTGA. This CDR3 is 13 amino acids long. Written as DNA, the CDR3 is TGTGCCAGCAGCTTAGGGGGGGGAAACACCATATATTTT. Amino acid sequence: CASSLGGGNTIYF.

This chain connects TRBV6-5 to TRBJ1-4, with a tentative D call TRBD1 (6 bases). In germline, CDR1 is MNHEY, CDR2 SVGAGI. V lost 2 bases, J lost 5 bases, and 12 bases lay in between. The CDR3 consists of 15 residues. As DNA, the CDR3 is TGTGCCAGCAGTTACGTTGCAGGGGAAAATGAAAAACTGTTTTTT. It is translated as CASSYVAGENEKLFF.

This sequence joins TRBV5-6 and TRBJ2-5, with 7 bases identical to TRBD1. The CDR3 runs to 14 residues. V lost 2 bases to trimming and J lost 0 bases; unmatched junction nucleotides: 1. The germline V gene has CDR1 SGHDT and CDR2 YYEEEE. CDR3 DNA sequence: TGTGCCAGCAGCTTCGGACAGGACCAAGAGACCCAGTACTTC. Protein sequence: CASSFGQDQETQYF.

CDR3 coding DNA: TGCGCCAGCAGTGAGTCTCGGGGAAGGGTTGAAGCTTTCTTT. Translating gives CASSESRGRVEAFF. The chain employs TRBV10-1 and TRBJ1-1, with D unresolved. V was shortened by 0 bases and J by 7 bases, with 12 bases between the two germline ends. The germline gives CDR1 WNHNN, CDR2 SYGVQD (reference sequence). The CDR3 has 14 amino acids.

The chain couples TRBV5-1 to TRBJ2-7; 10 bases map to TRBD2. CDR1 is SGHRS and CDR2 is YFSETQ in the germline V gene. CDR3 length: 15 amino acids. The V segment lost 7 bases and the J segment 0 bases; nucleotides outside the gene matches: 7. The CDR3 spells CASWSGGDSSYEQYF. The DNA for the CDR3 is TGCGCCAGCTGGAGCGGGGGGGACAGCTCCTACGAGCAGTACTTC. Variable domain in full (rest from reference TRBV5-1 and TRBJ2-7): KAGVTQTPRYLIKTRGQQVTLSCSPISGHRSVSWYQQTPGQGLQFLFEYFSETQRNKGNFPGRFSGRQFSNSRSEMNVSTLELGDSALYLCASWSGGDSSYEQYFGPGTRLTVT.

The V and J genes are TRBV5-1 and TRBJ2-1; D possibly corresponds to TRBD2 (6 bases). Germline V gene data show CDR1 as SGHRS and CDR2 as YFSETQ. This CDR3 is built from 16 residues. V lost 0 bases to trimming and J lost 2 bases, with 12 bases between them. The CDR3 DNA follows: TGCGCCAGCAGCTTGGGTGCGGCTAGCGCCTACAATGAGCAGTTCTTC. Its protein product is CASSLGAASAYNEQFF.

The chain uses TRBV6-5 and TRBJ1-4, with D maybe TRBD1 (6 bases). The germline CDR1 and CDR2 sequences are MNHEY and SVGAGI. This CDR3 is 14 amino acids long. V was clipped by 5 bases and J by 7 bases, with 14 bases between them. CDR3 in amino acids: CASSGGGAGEKLFF. CDR3 bases: TGTGCCAGCAGTGGCGGGGGGGCCGGTGAAAAACTGTTTTTT.

This clone occurred a few times. The gene calls are TRBV28 and TRBJ1-2; D unclear. V lost 2 bases and J lost 4, with 8 bases in between. The germline V gene encodes CDR1 MDHEN and CDR2 SYDVKM. This CDR3 comprises 13 residues. The DNA for the CDR3 is TGTGCCAGCAGTTTAATCCCTGTCTATGGCTACACCTTC. Encoded protein: CASSLIPVYGYTF.

Remarks on this clone: A read error may produce the germline difference seen at one junction end. The chain couples TRBV7-3 to TRBJ1-2; a weak D match, TRBD1 (6 bases). This CDR3 spans 12 amino acids. CDR1 and CDR2 from the germline V gene are SGHTA and FQGTGA. The CDR3 region has the DNA TGTGCCAGCAGCTTAAACCAGGGGCCCCGTCCCTTC. Protein sequence: CASSLNQGPRPF.

The chain carries TRBV23-1 and TRBJ2-5; 14 bases are a match to TRBD2. TRBV23-1 is an open reading frame, and its role is uncertain. The CDR3 sequence is 19 residues long. Trimming at V came to 3 bases and at J to 1 base, leaving 10 bases not matched to a gene. The CDR3 nucleotides read TGCGCCAGCAGTCAGCCCTCAGGGACTAGCGGGGGAACCCAAGAGACCCAGTACTTC. It encodes CASSQPSGTSGGTQETQYF.

This chain links TRBV29-1 with TRBJ2-3; TRBD1 aligns across 10 bases. The ends lost 5 bases at V and 4 bases at J; junction bases unmatched: 6. The germline gives CDR1 SQVTM, CDR2 ANQGSEA. The CDR3 sequence is 14 residues long. The CDR3: CSVSDRGPSDTQYF. The CDR3 nucleotides are TGCAGCGTTAGTGACAGGGGGCCCTCAGATACGCAGTATTTT.

This clone was observed once. The rearrangement links TRBV5-1 to TRBJ2-6; TRBD1 is a possible D gene (6 bases). The germline gives CDR1 SGHRS, CDR2 YFSETQ. This CDR3 comprises 18 residues. V lost 0 bases and J lost 0, with 13 bases in between. The CDR3 coding sequence is TGCGCCAGCAGCTTGGCCCCAGGGGAAGCCTCTGGGGCCAACGTCCTGACTTTC. This codes for CASSLAPGEASGANVLTF.

This chain uses TRBV5-4 with TRBJ2-7; TRBD2 is a possible D gene (5 bases). Per the germline V gene, CDR1 is SGHNT and CDR2 is YYREEE (reference sequence). The CDR3 is 14 amino acids. Trimming stripped 2 bases from V and 2 bases from J, with 11 bases between. CDR3 amino acids: CASSFGSAAYEQYF. DNA of the CDR3: TGTGCCAGCAGCTTTGGTAGCGCGGCCTACGAGCAGTACTTC. Supplemented by reference TRBV5-4 and TRBJ2-7, the full variable domain reads ETGVTQSPTHLIKTRGQQVTLRCSSQSGHNTVSWYQQALGQGPQFIFQYYREEENGRGNFPPRFSGLQFPNYSSELNVNALELDDSALYLCASSFGSAAYEQYFGPGTRLTVT.

CDR3 coding DNA: TGTGCCACCAGCAGAGATGGGGCCGTGGGGTCTGGCTACACCTTC. Protein: CATSRDGAVGSGYTF. This chain links TRBV15 with TRBJ1-2, with D perhaps TRBD1 (5 bases). The CDR3 is 15 residues long. In germline, CDR1 is LNHNV, CDR2 YYDKDF (reference sequence). V was shortened by 0 bases and J by 7 bases, with 15 bases between the two germline ends.

The chain recombines TRBV4-3 with TRBJ2-3; D unclear. CDR1 is LGHNA and CDR2 is YSLEER in the germline V gene. This CDR3 spans 15 amino acids. Trimming took off 1 base at V and 2 bases at J, with 10 bases between the two ends. The CDR3, as DNA: TGCGCCAGCAGCCAAGGCCAGGTGAACACAGATACGCAGTATTTT. Encoded protein: CASSQGQVNTDTQYF.

This clone was counted only a few times. The rearrangement uses TRBV6-1 and TRBJ1-5, with 7 bases fitting TRBD1. The ends lost 8 bases at V and 3 bases at J; junction bases unmatched: 10. The CDR3 covers 15 residues. Germline V gene data show CDR1 as MNHNS and CDR2 as SASEGT. The CDR3 protein is CASLSEGGINQPQHF. The CDR3, as DNA: TGTGCCAGCTTGTCGGAAGGGGGCATCAATCAGCCCCAGCATTTT.

This chain joins TRBV27 and TRBJ1-3, with a tentative D call TRBD1 (5 bases). V was trimmed by 0 bases and J by 4 bases, leaving 10 bases between them. The CDR3 has 15 amino acids. Germline CDR1 is MNHEY and CDR2 is SMNVEV (reference sequence). The CDR3 reads CASSLSGVGGNTIYF. As DNA, the CDR3 is TGTGCCAGCAGTTTATCAGGGGTAGGCGGAAACACCATATATTTT.

This clone was seen just once. The chain links TRBV7-9 to TRBJ2-3; the match to TRBD2 covers 7 bases. CDR1 is SEHNR and CDR2 is FQNEAQ in the germline V gene (reference sequence). The V segment lost 1 base and the J segment 5 bases; nucleotides outside the gene matches: 12. CDR3 length: 17 residues. The DNA for the CDR3 is TGTGCCAGCAGCTTAGACGCAAGGGGAGGGGCGGGAGATACGCAGTATTTT. Protein product: CASSLDARGGAGDTQYF.

The chain uses TRBV19 and TRBJ2-7; 8 bases fit TRBD2. Germline V gene sequence: CDR1 LNHDA, CDR2 SQIVND (reference sequence). V lost 3 bases and J lost 0; bases outside the gene matches: 4. The CDR3 runs 15 residues. CDR3 region: CASSMSAGGSYEQYF. CDR3 sequence (DNA): TGTGCCAGTAGTATGTCTGCGGGGGGCTCCTACGAGCAGTACTTC.

The chain carries TRBV7-3 and TRBJ2-7; D may be TRBD2 (6 bases). Trimming took off 2 bases at V and 2 bases at J, with 22 bases between the two ends. Germline-derived CDR1 and CDR2 are SGHTA and FQGTGA. The CDR3 is 18 amino acids. The DNA of the CDR3 is TGTGCCAGCAGCTTATACCCCCACGCGGGAAGCGTACCCTACGAGCAGTACTTC. Translated, it gives CASSLYPHAGSVPYEQYF. The full variable domain, rest sourced from reference TRBV7-3 and TRBJ2-7, is GAGVSQTPSNKVTEKGKYVELRCDPISGHTALYWYRQSLGQGPEFLIYFQGTGAADDSGLPNDRFFAVRPEGSVSTLKIQRTERGDSAVYLCASSLYPHAGSVPYEQYFGPGTRLTVT.

The V call is TRBV5-4, the J call TRBJ2-3; maybe TRBD2 (7 bases). The CDR3 loop spans 14 amino acids. Germline lookup yields CDR1 SGHNT and CDR2 YYREEE (reference sequence). Between the trimmed V and J ends, which lost 2 bases and 4 bases, there was a span of 11 bases. The CDR3 DNA reads as TGTGCCAGCAGCTTCGGGGGGCGGGCAGATACGCAGTATTTT. Residues: CASSFGGRADTQYF.

The genes are TRBV11-2 and TRBJ2-1; 11 bases line up with TRBD2. CDR1 is SGHAT, CDR2 FQNNGV, per germline. The CDR3 spans 16 residues. With V trimmed by 7 bases and J by 6 bases, 11 bases remained unmatched. CDR3 sequence (DNA): TGTGCCAGCACCCTTAGCGGGGGGGCCCCCTCCAATGAGCAGTTCTTC. Protein product: CASTLSGGAPSNEQFF.

The V gene is TRBV7-9, the J gene TRBJ1-2; D is perhaps TRBD1 (5 bases). The CDR3 is 13 residues long. Trimming shortened V by 4 bases and J by 5 bases, and 11 bases separated the two germline ends. Germline CDR1 SEHNR, CDR2 FQNEAQ (reference sequence). The CDR3 reads CASSSLQGYGYTF. CDR3 nucleotide sequence: TGTGCCAGCAGCTCATTGCAGGGATATGGCTACACCTTC.